This T cell receptor (beta chain) was obtained from a study of T cell responses to AZD1222 COVID-19 vaccine. Whole-study context: Pooled together were second doses at about 4 or about 12 weeks. Regarding the study as a whole: Samples come after the peak T cell response, not at day 14. When two AZD1222 doses had been given, Spike-specific TCR breadth and depth rose.

Measured with immunoSEQ multiplex PCR; TCRdb has only the in-frame clones, and not every one. The profile covers about 140,000 clones, with approximately 91% appearing a single time and about 4.4% taken by the ten largest. Details on this clone: Its target is not known.

Germline V gene sequence: CDR1 SGHRS, CDR2 YFSETQ. Germline trimming cut 0 bases from V and 3 bases from J; bases unmatched to any gene: 9. The CDR3 is 18 amino acids. The gene calls are TRBV5-1 and TRBJ2-2, with 9 nucleotides matching TRBD1. This TCR came from an adult in good health. The sequencing used peripheral blood, collected on day 0 of AZD1222 vaccination. The CDR3 DNA sequence: TGCGCCAGCAGCTTGGCTTGGACAGGGGCGCCGGACACCGGGGAGCTGTTTTTT. Amino acids: CASSLAWTGAPDTGELFF.